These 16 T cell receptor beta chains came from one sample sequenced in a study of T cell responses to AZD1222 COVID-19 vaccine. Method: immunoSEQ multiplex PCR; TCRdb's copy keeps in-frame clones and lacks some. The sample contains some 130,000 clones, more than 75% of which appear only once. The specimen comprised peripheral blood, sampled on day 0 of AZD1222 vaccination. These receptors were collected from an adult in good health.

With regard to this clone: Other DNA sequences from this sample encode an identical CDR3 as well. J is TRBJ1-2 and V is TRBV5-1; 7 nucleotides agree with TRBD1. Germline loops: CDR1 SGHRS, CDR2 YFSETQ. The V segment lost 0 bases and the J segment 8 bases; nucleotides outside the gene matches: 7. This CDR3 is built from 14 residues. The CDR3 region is CASSLGQGLGGYTF. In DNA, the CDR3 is TGCGCCAGCAGCTTGGGACAGGGCCTTGGAGGCTACACCTTC. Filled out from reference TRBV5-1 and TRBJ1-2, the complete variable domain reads KAGVTQTPRYLIKTRGQQVTLSCSPISGHRSVSWYQQTPGQGLQFLFEYFSETQRNKGNFPGRFSGRQFSNSRSEMNVSTLELGDSALYLCASSLGQGLGGYTFGSGTRLTVV.

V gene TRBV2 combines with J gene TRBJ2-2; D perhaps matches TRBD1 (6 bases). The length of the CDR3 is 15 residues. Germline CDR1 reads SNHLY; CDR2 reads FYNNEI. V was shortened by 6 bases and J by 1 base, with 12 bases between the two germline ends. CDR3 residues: CASRVDRRNTGELFF. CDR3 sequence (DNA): TGTGCCAGCAGGGTCGACAGGAGGAACACCGGGGAGCTGTTTTTT. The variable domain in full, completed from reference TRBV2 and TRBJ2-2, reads EPEVTQTPSHQVTQMGQEVILRCVPISNHLYFYWYRQILGQKVEFLVSFYNNEISEKSEIFDDQFSVERPDGSNFTLKIRSTKLEDSAMYFCASRVDRRNTGELFFGEGSRLTVL.

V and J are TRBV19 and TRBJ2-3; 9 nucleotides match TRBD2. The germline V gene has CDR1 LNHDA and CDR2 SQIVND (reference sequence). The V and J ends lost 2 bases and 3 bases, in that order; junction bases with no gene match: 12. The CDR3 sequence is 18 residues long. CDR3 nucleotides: TGTGCCAGTAGTATACCTTTCGGGGCGGGGGGGCCGACAGATACGCAGTATTTT. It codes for CASSIPFGAGGPTDTQYF.

CDR3 amino acids: CASVGLAYEQYF. CDR3 DNA sequence: TGTGCTTCGGTAGGACTCGCCTACGAGCAGTACTTC. The V and J genes are TRBV30 and TRBJ2-7; possibly TRBD2 for D (5 bases). Germline V lookup: CDR1 GTSNPN, CDR2 SVGIG (reference sequence). The CDR3 is made up of 12 amino acids.

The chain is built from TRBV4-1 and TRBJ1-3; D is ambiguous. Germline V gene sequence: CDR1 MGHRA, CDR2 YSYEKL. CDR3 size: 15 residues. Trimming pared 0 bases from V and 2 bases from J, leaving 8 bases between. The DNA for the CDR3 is TGCGCCAGCAGCCAAGATCGGGGAGCTGGAAACACCATATATTTT. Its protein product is CASSQDRGAGNTIYF.

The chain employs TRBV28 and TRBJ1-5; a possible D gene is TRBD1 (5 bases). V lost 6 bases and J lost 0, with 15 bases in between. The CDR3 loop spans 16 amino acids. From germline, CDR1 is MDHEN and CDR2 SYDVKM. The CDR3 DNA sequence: TGTGCCAGCAGCGAAATGGGGGGGTATAGCAATCAGCCCCAGCATTTT. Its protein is CASSEMGGYSNQPQHF.

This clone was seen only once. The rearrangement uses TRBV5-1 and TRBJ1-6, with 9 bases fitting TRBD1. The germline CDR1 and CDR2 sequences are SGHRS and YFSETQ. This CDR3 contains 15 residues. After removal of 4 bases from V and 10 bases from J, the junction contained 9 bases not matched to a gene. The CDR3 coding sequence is TGCGCCAGCAGCGACGCTACAGGGGGCTCGTCACCCCTCCACTTT. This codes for CASSDATGGSSPLHF.

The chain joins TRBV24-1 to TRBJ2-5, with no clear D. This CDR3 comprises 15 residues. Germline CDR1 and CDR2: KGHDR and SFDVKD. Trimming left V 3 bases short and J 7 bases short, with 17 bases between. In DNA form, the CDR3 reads TGTGCCACCAGTGATCCCCGACTGACCCCGGCGACCCAGTACTTC. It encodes CATSDPRLTPATQYF.

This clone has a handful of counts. The DNA of the CDR3 is TGTGCCAGCAGCGCGACTAGCGGGGGTTCAGCACTCGATACGCAGTATTTT. It translates to CASSATSGGSALDTQYF. The chain couples TRBV5-5 to TRBJ2-3, with 12 positions matching TRBD2. This CDR3 contains 17 residues. The J segment lost 6 bases and the V segment lost 4 bases, leaving 12 bases of the junction unmatched. The germline V gene has CDR1 SGHKS and CDR2 YYEKEE (reference sequence).

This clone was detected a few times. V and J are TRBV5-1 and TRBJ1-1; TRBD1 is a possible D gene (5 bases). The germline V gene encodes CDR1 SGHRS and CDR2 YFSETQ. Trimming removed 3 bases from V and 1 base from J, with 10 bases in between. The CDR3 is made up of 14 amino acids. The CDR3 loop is CASSSRDGNTEAFF. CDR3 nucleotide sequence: TGCGCCAGCAGCTCCCGGGACGGGAACACTGAAGCTTTCTTT.

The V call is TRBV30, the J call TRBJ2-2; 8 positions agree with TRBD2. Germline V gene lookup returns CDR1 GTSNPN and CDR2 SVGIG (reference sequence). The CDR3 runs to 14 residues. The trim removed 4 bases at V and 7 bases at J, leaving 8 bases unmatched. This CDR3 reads CAWTGTSQGGELFF. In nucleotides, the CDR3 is TGTGCCTGGACCGGGACTAGTCAGGGCGGGGAGCTGTTTTTT.

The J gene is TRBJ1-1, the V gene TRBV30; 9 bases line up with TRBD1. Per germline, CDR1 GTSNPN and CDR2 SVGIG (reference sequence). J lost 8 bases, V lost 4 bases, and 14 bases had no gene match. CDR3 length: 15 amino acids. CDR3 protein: CAWTGQGRQDLEAFF. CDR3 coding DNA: TGTGCCTGGACGGGACAGGGAAGGCAAGACTTGGAAGCTTTCTTT.

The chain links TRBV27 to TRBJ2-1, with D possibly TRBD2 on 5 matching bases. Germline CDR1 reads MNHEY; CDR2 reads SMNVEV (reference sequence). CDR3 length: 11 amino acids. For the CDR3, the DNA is TGTGCAACGGGGTTAGTGTATGAGCAGTTCTTC. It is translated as CATGLVYEQFF.

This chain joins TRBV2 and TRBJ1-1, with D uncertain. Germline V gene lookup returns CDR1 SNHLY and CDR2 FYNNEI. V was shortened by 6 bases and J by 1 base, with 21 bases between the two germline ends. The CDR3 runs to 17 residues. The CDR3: CASSGSTFGPGNTEAFF. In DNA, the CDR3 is TGTGCCAGCAGCGGATCTACCTTTGGCCCTGGGAACACTGAAGCTTTCTTT.

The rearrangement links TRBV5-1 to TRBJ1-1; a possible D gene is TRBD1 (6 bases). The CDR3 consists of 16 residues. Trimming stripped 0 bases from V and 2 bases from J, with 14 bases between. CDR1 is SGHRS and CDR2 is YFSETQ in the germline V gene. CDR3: CASSLASRGLNTEAFF. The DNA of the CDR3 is TGCGCCAGCAGCTTGGCCTCCCGGGGGCTCAACACTGAAGCTTTCTTT.

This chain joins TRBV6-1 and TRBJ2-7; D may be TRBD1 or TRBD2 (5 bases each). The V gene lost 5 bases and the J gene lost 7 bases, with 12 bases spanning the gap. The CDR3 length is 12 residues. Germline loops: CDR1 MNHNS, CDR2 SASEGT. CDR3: CASSRDGGEQYF. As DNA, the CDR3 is TGTGCCAGCAGTCGGGACGGCGGGGAGCAGTACTTC.